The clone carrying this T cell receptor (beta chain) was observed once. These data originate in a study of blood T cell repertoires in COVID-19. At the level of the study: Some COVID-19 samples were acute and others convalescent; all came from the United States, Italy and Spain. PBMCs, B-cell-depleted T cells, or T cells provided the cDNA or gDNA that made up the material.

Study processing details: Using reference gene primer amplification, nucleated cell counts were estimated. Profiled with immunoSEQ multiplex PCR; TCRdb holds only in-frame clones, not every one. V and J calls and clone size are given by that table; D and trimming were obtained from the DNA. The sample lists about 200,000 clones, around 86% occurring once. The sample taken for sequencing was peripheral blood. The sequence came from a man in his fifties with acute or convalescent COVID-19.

The CDR3 is CASSIDHGSPLHF. The CDR3 region has the DNA TGTGCCAGCAGCATCGACCACGGGTCACCCCTCCACTTT. V is TRBV7-3 and J is TRBJ1-6, with D unclear. The ends were cut back, 5 bases at V and 10 bases at J, with 12 bases in the middle. There are 13 residues in the CDR3. Germline CDR1 SGHTA, CDR2 FQGTGA.